Reported below is one TCR beta chain. What it recognizes is unknown. TCRdb's copy holds only in-frame clones and misses some; the assay was immunoSEQ multiplex PCR. The sample records some 150,000 clones, about 86% being singletons. The CDR3 length is 13 residues. Germline V lookup: CDR1 SEHNR, CDR2 FQNEAQ (reference sequence). Trimming cost V 6 bases and J 4 bases, with 10 bases left between them. The data belong to a study of cytomegalovirus exposure and HLA in healthy donors. Study-wide results and limits: Cytomegalovirus association was listed for roughly 160 TCR beta chains. The finding came from a later analysis; first-cohort TCR clusters tended to co-occur in the 120 or so validation repertoires.

Input material: PBMCs. This clonotype originated in a human donor in good health. The chain has TRBV7-9 and TRBJ2-1, with TRBD2 as a possible D gene (7 bases). The CDR3 spells CASRSGTYNEQFF. CDR3 coding DNA: TGTGCCAGCAGGAGCGGGACATACAATGAGCAGTTCTTC. Variable domain in full (rest from reference TRBV7-9 and TRBJ2-1): DTGVSQNPRHKITKRGQNVTFRCDPISEHNRLYWYRQTLGQGPEFLTYFQNEAQLEKSRLLSDRFSAERPKGSFSTLEIQRTEQGDSAMYLCASRSGTYNEQFFGPGTRLTVL.